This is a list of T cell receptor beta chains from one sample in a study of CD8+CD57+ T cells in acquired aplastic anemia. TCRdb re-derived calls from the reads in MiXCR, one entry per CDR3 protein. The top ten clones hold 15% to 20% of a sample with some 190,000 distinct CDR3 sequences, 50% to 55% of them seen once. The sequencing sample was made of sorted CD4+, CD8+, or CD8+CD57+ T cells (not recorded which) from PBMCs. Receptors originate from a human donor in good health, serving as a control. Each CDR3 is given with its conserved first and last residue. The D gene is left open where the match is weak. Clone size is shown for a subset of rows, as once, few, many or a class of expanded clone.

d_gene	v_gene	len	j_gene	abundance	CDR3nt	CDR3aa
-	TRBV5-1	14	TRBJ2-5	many	TGCGCCAGCAGCTTGGATCCCAACCAAGAGACCCAGTACTTC	CASSLDPNQETQYF
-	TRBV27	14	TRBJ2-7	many	TGTGCCAGCAGTCGGCGGGGAAACTCCTACGAGCAGTACTTC	CASSRRGNSYEQYF
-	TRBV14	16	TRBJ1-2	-	TGTGCCAGCAGCCAAGTCGGGGGCTGGGGTAACTATGGCTACACCTTC	CASSQVGGWGNYGYTF
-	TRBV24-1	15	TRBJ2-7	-	TGTGCCACCAGTGATCTCTCAGGGGTCTCCTACGAGCAGTACTTC	CATSDLSGVSYEQYF
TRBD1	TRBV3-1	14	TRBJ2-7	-	TGTGCCACCCAGCGCGGACAGGGAGCCTACGAGCAGTACTTC	CATQRGQGAYEQYF
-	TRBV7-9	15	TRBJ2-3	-	TGTGCCAGCAGCTTAGTGTTAGCGGGCACAGATACGCAGTATTTT	CASSLVLAGTDTQYF
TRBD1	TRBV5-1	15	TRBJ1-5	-	TGCGCCAGCAGCTTGACAGGGGGCAGCAATCAGCCCCAGCATTTT	CASSLTGGSNQPQHF
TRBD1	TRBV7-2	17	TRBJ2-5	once	TGCGCCGGCAGCTCTTCTCCATCCGGGACAGGGTCCGAGACCCAGTACTTC	CAGSSSPSGTGSETQYF
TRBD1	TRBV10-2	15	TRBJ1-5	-	TGTGCCAGCAGGACAGGGGGACAAGGCAATCAGCCCCAGCATTTT	CASRTGGQGNQPQHF
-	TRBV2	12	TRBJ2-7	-	TGTGCCAGCAGTCACGCGATCGACGAGCAGTACTTC	CASSHAIDEQYF
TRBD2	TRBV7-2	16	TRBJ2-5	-	TGTGCCAGCAGCTGGGGACTAGCGGGGGGAGTAGAGACCCAGTACTTC	CASSWGLAGGVETQYF
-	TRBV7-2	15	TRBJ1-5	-	TGTGCCAGCAGCTTGCAGGGTAGGGGCAATCAGCCCCAGCATTTT	CASSLQGRGNQPQHF
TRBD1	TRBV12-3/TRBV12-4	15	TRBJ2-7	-	TGTGCCAGCAGTCTTGGGACAGGACATAAGTCCGAGCAGTACTTC	CASSLGTGHKSEQYF
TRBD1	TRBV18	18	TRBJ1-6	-	TGTGCCAGCTCACCTGGACAGGGAGTCACGTACCATAATTCACCCCTCCACTTT	CASSPGQGVTYHNSPLHF
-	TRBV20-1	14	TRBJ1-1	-	TGCAGTGCTAGAGCTAAGACAGAGAACACTGAAGCTTTCTTT	CSARAKTENTEAFF
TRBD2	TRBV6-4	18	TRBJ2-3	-	TGTGCCAGCATCCGTCCGTTAACTAGCGGGGGGCAGAAAGATACGCAGTATTTT	CASIRPLTSGGQKDTQYF
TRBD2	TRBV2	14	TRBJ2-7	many	TGTGCCAGCAGGCCGGGACTAGCGAACTACGAGCAGTACTTC	CASRPGLANYEQYF
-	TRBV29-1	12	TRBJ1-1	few	TGCAGCCAAAATCAGGACCACACTGAAGCTTTCTTT	CSQNQDHTEAFF
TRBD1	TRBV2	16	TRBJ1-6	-	TGTGCCAGCAGTGAAGTGGGGACAGGGGGAAATTCACCCCTCCACTTT	CASSEVGTGGNSPLHF
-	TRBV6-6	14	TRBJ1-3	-	TGTGCCAGCAGTAGATTAATCTCTGGAAACACCATATATTTT	CASSRLISGNTIYF
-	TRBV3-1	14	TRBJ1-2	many	TGTGCCAGCAGCCAAGGAACAGGGTCCTATGGCTACACCTTC	CASSQGTGSYGYTF
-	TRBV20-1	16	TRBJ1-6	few	TGCAGTGCTAGAGTTACGACAGGCGTACGACCATCACCCCTCCACTTT	CSARVTTGVRPSPLHF
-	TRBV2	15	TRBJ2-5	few	TGTGCCAGCAGTCCACGTCGGACTACGGCGGAGACCCAGTACTTC	CASSPRRTTAETQYF
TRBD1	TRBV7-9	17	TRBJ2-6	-	TGTGCCAGCAGCTTACGACAGGGCCGCTCTGGGGCCAACGTCCTGACTTTC	CASSLRQGRSGANVLTF
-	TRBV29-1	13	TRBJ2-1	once	TGCAGCGTTGGGTTGGGCTCCTACAATGAGCAGTTCTTC	CSVGLGSYNEQFF
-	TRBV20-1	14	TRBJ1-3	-	TGCAGTGCTAGAGGGGCAGGGTTAGGAAACACCATATATTTT	CSARGAGLGNTIYF
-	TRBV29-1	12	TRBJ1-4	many	TGCTCCGCCCAGGGGCTTAATGAAAAACTGTTTTTT	CSAQGLNEKLFF
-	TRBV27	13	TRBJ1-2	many	TGTGCCAGCAGAGGGGATGAGAACTATGGCTACACCTTC	CASRGDENYGYTF
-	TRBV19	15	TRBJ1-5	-	TGTGCCAGTAGCACCACAATCAATAGCAATCAGCCCCAGCATTTT	CASSTTINSNQPQHF
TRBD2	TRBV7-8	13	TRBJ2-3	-	TGTGCCAGCAGTGAATCAGCGGGGGGACCGCAGTATTTT	CASSESAGGPQYF
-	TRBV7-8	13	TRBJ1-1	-	TGTGCCAGTAGGAACCAAGGGAACACTGAAGCTTTCTTT	CASRNQGNTEAFF
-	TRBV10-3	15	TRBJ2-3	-	TGTGCCATCAGTGAGACTCGTGGTATCGCAGATACGCAGTATTTT	CAISETRGIADTQYF
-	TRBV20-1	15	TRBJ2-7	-	TGCAGTGCTAGGCTTCCCGGGGGCAGCTCCTACGAGCAGTACTTC	CSARLPGGSSYEQYF
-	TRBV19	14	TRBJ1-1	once	TGTGCCAGTACCAAGAATCAGGGAGGCGCTGAAGCTTTCTTT	CASTKNQGGAEAFF
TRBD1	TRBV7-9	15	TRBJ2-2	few	TGTGCCAGCAGCCCAGGACAGGGATTTGCCGGGGAGCTGTTTTTT	CASSPGQGFAGELFF
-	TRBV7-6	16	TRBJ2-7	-	TGTGCCAGCAGCGTCGAGGGCCATCGCGGGTCCTACGAGCAGTACTTC	CASSVEGHRGSYEQYF
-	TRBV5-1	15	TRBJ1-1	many	TGCGCCAGCAGCTTGGGCACAGGGTTGGGCACTGAAGCTTTCTTT	CASSLGTGLGTEAFF
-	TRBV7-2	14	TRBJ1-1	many	TGTGCCAGCAGCTTAGTAGGGACGAACACTGAAGCTTTCTTT	CASSLVGTNTEAFF
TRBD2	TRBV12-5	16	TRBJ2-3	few	TGTGCTAGTGGTTTGTCCGCTAGCGGGGGGGTTGATACGCAGTATTTT	CASGLSASGGVDTQYF
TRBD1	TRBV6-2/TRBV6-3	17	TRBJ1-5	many	TGTGCCAGCAGTTACTCAGGGGACAGGGGGAGCAATCAGCCCCAGCATTTT	CASSYSGDRGSNQPQHF
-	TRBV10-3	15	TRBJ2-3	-	TGTGCCATCAGTAGTATTGGCGTTACCACAGATACGCAGTATTTT	CAISSIGVTTDTQYF
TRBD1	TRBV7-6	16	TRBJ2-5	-	TGTGCCAGCAGCCTAACGGGACAGGGGTACCAAGAGACCCAGTACTTC	CASSLTGQGYQETQYF
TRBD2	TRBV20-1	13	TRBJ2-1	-	TGCAGCCAGACTAGCGGGCTATACAATGAGCAGTTCTTC	CSQTSGLYNEQFF
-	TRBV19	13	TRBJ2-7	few	TGTGCCAGTAGTACACAGGGATCCTACGAGCAGTACTTC	CASSTQGSYEQYF
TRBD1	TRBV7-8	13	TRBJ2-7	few	TGTGCCAGCAGCTTGGGACAGTCTTTCGAGCAGTACTTC	CASSLGQSFEQYF
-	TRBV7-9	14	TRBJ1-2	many	TGTGCCAGCAGCCTCCTGGAGTGGGGGTCTGGCTACACCTTC	CASSLLEWGSGYTF
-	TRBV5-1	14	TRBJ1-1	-	TGCGCCAGCAGCCCAGGCGCGGGGAGCACTGAAGCTTTCTTT	CASSPGAGSTEAFF
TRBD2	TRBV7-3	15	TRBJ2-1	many	TGTGCCAGCAGCTCTACTAGCGGGGGGTACAATGAGCAGTTCTTC	CASSSTSGGYNEQFF
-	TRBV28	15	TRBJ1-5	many	TGTGCCAGCAGTTTCTACAGGGTCGGCAATCAGCCCCAGCATTTT	CASSFYRVGNQPQHF
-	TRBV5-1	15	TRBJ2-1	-	TGCGCCAGCAGCTCACTCGTTTGGGACTACAATGAGCAGTTCTTC	CASSSLVWDYNEQFF
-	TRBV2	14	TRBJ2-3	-	TGTGCCAGCAGTTCGACTAGAATCACAGATACGCAGTATTTT	CASSSTRITDTQYF
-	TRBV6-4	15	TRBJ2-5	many	TGTGCCAGCGAGGGGGGGCAGGGACCCGAAGAGACCCAGTACTTC	CASEGGQGPEETQYF
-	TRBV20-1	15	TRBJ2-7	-	TGCAGTGCTTATATCCCGGGACCTCATACCTACGAGCAGTACTTC	CSAYIPGPHTYEQYF
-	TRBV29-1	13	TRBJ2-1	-	TGCAGCGTTAACCAGCAGATTTACAATGAGCAGTTCTTC	CSVNQQIYNEQFF
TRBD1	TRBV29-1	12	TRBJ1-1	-	TGCAGCGTTGGACAGGGCCCCGGTGAAGCTTTCTTT	CSVGQGPGEAFF
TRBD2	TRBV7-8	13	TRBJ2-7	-	TGTGCCAGCAGAAAAGGGACTAGCGGCGAGCAGTACTTC	CASRKGTSGEQYF
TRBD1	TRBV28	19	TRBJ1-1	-	TGTGCCAGCAGTCCACTAACCCCTAGGGACAGGGCTTTGAACACTGAAGCTTTCTTT	CASSPLTPRDRALNTEAFF
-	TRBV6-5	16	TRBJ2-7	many	TGTGCCAGCAGTTACTCAGGGTCCAGGGGCTCCTACGAGCAGTACTTC	CASSYSGSRGSYEQYF
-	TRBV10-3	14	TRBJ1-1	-	TGTGCCATCAGGGAGGAGTGGATGAACACTGAAGCTTTCTTT	CAIREEWMNTEAFF
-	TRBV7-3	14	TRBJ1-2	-	TGTGCCAGCAGCTTGGACGTCTCTAACTATGGCTACACCTTC	CASSLDVSNYGYTF